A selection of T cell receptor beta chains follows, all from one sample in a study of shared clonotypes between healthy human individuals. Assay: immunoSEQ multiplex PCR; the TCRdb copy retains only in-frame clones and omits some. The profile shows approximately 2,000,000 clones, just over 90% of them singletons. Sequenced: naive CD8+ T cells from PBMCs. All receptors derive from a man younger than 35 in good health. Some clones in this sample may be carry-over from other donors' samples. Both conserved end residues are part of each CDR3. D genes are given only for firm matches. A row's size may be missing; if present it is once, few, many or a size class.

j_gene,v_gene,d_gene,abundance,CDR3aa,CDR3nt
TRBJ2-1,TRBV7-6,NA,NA,CASSPSVRLLGNEQFF,TGTGCCAGCAGCCCCTCCGTCCGGCTCCTTGGGAATGAGCAGTTCTTC
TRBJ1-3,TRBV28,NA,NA,CASSFPGNTIYF,TGTGCCAGCAGTTTCCCTGGAAACACCATATATTTT
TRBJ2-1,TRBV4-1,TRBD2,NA,CASSQGPGLAVNEQFF,TGCGCCAGCAGCCAAGGGCCGGGACTAGCGGTCAATGAGCAGTTCTTC
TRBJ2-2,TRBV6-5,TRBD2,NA,CASSSGRGGELFF,TGTGCCAGCAGTAGCGGGAGAGGCGGGGAGCTGTTTTTT
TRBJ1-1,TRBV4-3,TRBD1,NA,CASSQGQGAEAFF,TGCGCCAGCAGCCAAGGACAGGGGGCGGAAGCTTTCTTT
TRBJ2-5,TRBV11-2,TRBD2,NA,CASRPAGRETQYF,TGTGCCAGCAGGCCAGCGGGGCGGGAGACCCAGTACTTC
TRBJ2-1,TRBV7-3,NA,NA,CASSSLASSYNEQFF,TGTGCCAGCAGCTCCTTAGCGTCGTCCTACAATGAGCAGTTCTTC
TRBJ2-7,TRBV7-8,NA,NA,CASSRIKGNEQYF,TGTGCCAGCAGCCGGATTAAGGGGAACGAGCAGTACTTC
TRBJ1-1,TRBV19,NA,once,CASSIYPGTNTEAFF,TGTGCCAGTAGTATCTATCCTGGGACAAACACTGAAGCTTTCTTT
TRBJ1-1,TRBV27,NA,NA,CASSWAGTGTEAFF,TGTGCCAGCAGTTGGGCGGGGACGGGCACTGAAGCTTTCTTT
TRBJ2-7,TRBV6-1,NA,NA,CASSEDYWALNEQYF,TGTGCCAGCAGTGAAGATTACTGGGCCTTAAATGAGCAGTACTTC
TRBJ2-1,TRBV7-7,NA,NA,CASSFGGARDEQFF,TGTGCCAGCAGCTTTGGAGGGGCGAGGGATGAGCAGTTCTTC
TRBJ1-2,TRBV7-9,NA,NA,CASSPVHRSPSYGYTF,TGTGCCAGCAGCCCCGTTCATAGGAGTCCGTCTTATGGCTACACCTTC
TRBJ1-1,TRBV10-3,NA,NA,CAISESRVGNTEAFF,TGTGCCATCAGTGAGTCCCGGGTGGGGAACACTGAAGCTTTCTTT
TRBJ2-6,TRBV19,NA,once,CASSIGSEAGANVLTF,TGTGCCAGTAGTATCGGATCGGAGGCTGGGGCCAACGTCCTGACTTTC
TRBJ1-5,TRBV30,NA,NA,CAWGLYGNQPQHF,TGTGCCTGGGGACTATACGGGAATCAGCCCCAGCATTTT
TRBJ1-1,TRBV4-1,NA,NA,CASSQVVVVEGTEAFF,TGCGCCAGCAGCCAAGTAGTTGTAGTAGAGGGCACTGAAGCTTTCTTT
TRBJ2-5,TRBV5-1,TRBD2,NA,CASSLDRGLAKETQYF,TGCGCCAGCAGCTTGGATAGGGGACTAGCGAAGGAGACCCAGTACTTC
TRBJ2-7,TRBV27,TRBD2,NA,CASSLSASGKYEQYF,TGTGCCAGCAGTTTATCGGCTAGCGGGAAATACGAGCAGTACTTC
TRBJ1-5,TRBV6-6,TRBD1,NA,CASQGGQPQHF,TGTGCCAGCCAGGGGGGTCAGCCCCAGCATTTT
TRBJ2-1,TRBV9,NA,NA,CASSPQEPVNEQFF,TGTGCCAGCAGCCCTCAGGAACCAGTCAATGAGCAGTTCTTC
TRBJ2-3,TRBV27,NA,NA,CASSLMHSTATDTQYF,TGTGCCAGCAGTTTAATGCACTCCACGGCCACAGATACGCAGTATTTT
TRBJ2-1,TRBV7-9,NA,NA,CASSLPGNEQFF,TGTGCCAGCAGCCTCCCGGGCAATGAGCAGTTCTTC
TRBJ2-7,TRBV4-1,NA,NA,CASSQAGTFYEQYF,TGCGCCAGCAGCCAAGCCGGGACTTTCTACGAGCAGTACTTC
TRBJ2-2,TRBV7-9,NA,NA,CASSSSGSGTGELFF,TGTGCCAGCAGCTCATCGGGGAGCGGCACCGGGGAGCTGTTTTTT
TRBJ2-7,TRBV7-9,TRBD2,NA,CASSLVLAGSSIHEQYF,TGTGCCAGCAGCTTAGTCCTAGCGGGGAGTTCAATCCACGAGCAGTACTTC
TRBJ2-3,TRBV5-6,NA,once,CASSLALSMGTDTQYF,TGTGCCAGCAGCTTGGCGCTGTCGATGGGCACAGATACGCAGTATTTT
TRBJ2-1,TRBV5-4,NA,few,CASSLGTGQHEQFF,TGTGCCAGCAGCTTAGGGACCGGTCAACATGAGCAGTTCTTC
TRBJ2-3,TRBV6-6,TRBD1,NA,CASSYFDRGVLKYF,TGTGCCAGCAGTTACTTCGACAGGGGGGTCCTTAAGTATTTT
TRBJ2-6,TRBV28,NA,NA,CASKGSGANVLTF,TGTGCCAGCAAGGGCTCTGGGGCCAACGTCCTGACTTTC
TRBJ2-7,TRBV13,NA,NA,CASSTHRVGSSYEQYF,TGTGCCAGCAGCACACATCGGGTAGGGAGCTCCTACGAGCAGTACTTC
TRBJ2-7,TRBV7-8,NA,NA,CASSLNGGYEQYF,TGTGCCAGCAGCTTAAATGGGGGCTACGAGCAGTACTTC
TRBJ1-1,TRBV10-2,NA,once,CASSEDTVMNTEAFF,TGCGCCAGCAGTGAAGATACAGTGATGAACACTGAAGCTTTCTTT
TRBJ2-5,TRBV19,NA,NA,CASSLSAQETQYF,TGTGCCAGTAGTCTCAGCGCACAAGAGACCCAGTACTTC
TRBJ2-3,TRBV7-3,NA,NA,CASSLGVQRSTDTQYF,TGTGCCAGCAGCCTAGGGGTTCAGCGGAGCACAGATACGCAGTATTTT
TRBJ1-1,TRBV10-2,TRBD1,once,CASSEWTGGGVNTEAFF,TGCGCCAGCAGTGAGTGGACAGGAGGGGGGGTGAACACTGAAGCTTTCTTT
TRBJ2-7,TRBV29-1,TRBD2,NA,CSVEELAGAYEQYF,TGCAGCGTTGAGGAGTTAGCGGGAGCCTACGAGCAGTACTTC
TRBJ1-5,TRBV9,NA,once,CASGAADTQPQHF,TGTGCCAGCGGGGCGGCAGACACTCAGCCCCAGCATTTT
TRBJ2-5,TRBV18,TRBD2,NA,CASSPPGLAGVQETQYF,TGTGCCAGCTCACCTCCGGGTCTAGCGGGAGTCCAAGAGACCCAGTACTTC
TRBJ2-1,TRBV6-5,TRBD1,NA,CASSYRTGSNEQFF,TGTGCCAGCAGTTACAGGACAGGGTCTAATGAGCAGTTCTTC
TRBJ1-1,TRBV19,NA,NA,CASSSRTLRLNTEAFF,TGTGCCAGTAGTTCCCGGACATTAAGGTTGAACACTGAAGCTTTCTTT
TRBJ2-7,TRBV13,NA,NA,CASSLGLGVYRYEQYF,TGTGCCAGCAGCTTAGGCCTCGGGGTGTACCGTTACGAGCAGTACTTC
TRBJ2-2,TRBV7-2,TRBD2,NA,CASSPLSGTNTGELFF,TGTGCCAGCAGCCCACTTAGCGGGACGAACACCGGGGAGCTGTTTTTT
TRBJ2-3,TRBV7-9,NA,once,CASSVSDPADTQYF,TGTGCCAGCAGCGTATCCGACCCAGCTGATACGCAGTATTTT
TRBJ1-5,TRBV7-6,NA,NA,CASSLGYASDYSNQPQHF,TGTGCCAGCAGCTTAGGATACGCATCCGACTATAGCAATCAGCCCCAGCATTTT
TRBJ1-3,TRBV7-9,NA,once,CASSRARGSGNTIYF,TGTGCCAGCAGCCGGGCCAGGGGCTCTGGAAACACCATATATTTT
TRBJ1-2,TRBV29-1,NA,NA,CSVQDTSINYGYTF,TGCAGCGTTCAGGATACGTCCATTAACTATGGCTACACCTTC
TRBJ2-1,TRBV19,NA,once,CASRNWRSSYNEQFF,TGTGCCAGTAGAAACTGGAGGAGCTCCTACAATGAGCAGTTCTTC